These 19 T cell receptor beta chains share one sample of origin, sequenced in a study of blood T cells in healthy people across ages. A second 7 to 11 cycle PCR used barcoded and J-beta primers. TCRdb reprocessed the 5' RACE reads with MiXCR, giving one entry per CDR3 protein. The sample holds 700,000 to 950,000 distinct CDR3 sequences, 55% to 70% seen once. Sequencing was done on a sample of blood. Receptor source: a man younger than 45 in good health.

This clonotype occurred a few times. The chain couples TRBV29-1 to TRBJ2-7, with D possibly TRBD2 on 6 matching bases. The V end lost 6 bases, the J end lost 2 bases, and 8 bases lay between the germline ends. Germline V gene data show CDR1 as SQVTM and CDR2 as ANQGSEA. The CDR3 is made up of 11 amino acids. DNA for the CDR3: TGCAGCGTCCGGGGGACCTACGAGCAGTACTTC. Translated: CSVRGTYEQYF.

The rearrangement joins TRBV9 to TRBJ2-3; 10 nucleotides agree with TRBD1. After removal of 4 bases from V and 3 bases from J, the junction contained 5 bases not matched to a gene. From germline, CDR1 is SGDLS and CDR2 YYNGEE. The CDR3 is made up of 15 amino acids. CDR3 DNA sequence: TGTGCCAGCAGCATTAGACAGGGGGCTACAGATACGCAGTATTTT. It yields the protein CASSIRQGATDTQYF.

The CDR3 DNA reads TGTGCCAGCGATAGGGGACAGGGCCCAAGTCAGCCCCAGCATTTT. It is translated as CASDRGQGPSQPQHF. The rearrangement uses TRBV28 and TRBJ1-5; 9 nucleotides match TRBD1. The J segment lost 6 bases and the V segment lost 8 bases, leaving 11 bases of the junction unmatched. CDR1 and CDR2 from the germline V gene are MDHEN and SYDVKM. This CDR3 spans 15 amino acids.

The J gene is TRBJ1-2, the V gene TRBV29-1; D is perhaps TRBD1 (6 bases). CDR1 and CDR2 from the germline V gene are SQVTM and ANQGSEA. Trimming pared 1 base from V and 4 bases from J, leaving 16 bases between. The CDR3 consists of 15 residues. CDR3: CSVEVGTWGLYGYTF. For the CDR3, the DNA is TGCAGCGTTGAAGTCGGGACATGGGGGCTCTATGGCTACACCTTC.

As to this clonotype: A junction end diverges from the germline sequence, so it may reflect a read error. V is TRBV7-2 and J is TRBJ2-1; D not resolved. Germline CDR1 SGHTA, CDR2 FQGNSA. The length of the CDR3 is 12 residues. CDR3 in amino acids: CASSLGANEQFF. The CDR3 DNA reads TGTGCCAGCAGTTTAGGAGCCAATGAGCAGTTCTTC.

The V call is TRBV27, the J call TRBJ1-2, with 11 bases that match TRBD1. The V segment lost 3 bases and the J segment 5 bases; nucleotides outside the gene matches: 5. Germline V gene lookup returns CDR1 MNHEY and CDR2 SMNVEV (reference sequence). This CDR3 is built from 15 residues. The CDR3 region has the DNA TGTGCCAGCAGTTTCTCCGGGACAGGGGGGTATGGCTACACCTTC. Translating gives CASSFSGTGGYGYTF.

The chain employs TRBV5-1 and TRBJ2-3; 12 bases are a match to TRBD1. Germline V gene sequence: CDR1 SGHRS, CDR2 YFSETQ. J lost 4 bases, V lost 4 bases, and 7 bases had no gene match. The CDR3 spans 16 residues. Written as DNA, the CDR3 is TGCGCCAGCAGCCAAGAGGGACAGGGGGCCCCAGATACGCAGTATTTT. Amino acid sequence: CASSQEGQGAPDTQYF.

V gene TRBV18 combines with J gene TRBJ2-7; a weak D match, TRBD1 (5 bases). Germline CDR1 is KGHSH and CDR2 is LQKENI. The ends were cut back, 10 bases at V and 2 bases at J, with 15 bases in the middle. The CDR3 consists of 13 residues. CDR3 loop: CANSPDSTYEQYF. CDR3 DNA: TGTGCCAACTCGCCCGACAGCACCTACGAGCAGTACTTC.

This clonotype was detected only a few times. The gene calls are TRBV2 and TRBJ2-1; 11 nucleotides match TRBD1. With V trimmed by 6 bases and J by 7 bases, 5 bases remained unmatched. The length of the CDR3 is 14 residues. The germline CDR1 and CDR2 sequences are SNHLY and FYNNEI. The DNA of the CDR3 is TGTGCCAGCAGCGGGACAGGGGGATGGAATGAGCAGTTCTTC. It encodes CASSGTGGWNEQFF.

The CDR3 nucleotides are TGCAGTGTTCCCCTGAGGGGGGATTCCCACGAGCAGTACTTC. Translation: CSVPLRGDSHEQYF. The V call is TRBV20-1, the J call TRBJ2-5; D might be TRBD1 or TRBD2, each matching 6 bases. The end of the DNA is better explained by TRBJ2-7, so the J call may be wrong. From germline, CDR1 is DFQATT and CDR2 SNEGSKA (reference sequence). The CDR3 runs 14 residues.

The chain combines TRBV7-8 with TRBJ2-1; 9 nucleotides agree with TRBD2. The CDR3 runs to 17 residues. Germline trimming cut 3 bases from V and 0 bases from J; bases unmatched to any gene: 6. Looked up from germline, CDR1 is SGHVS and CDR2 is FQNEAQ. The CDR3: CASSFGRAGGSYNEQFF. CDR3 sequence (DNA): TGTGCCAGCAGCTTCGGACGAGCGGGGGGCTCCTACAATGAGCAGTTCTTC.

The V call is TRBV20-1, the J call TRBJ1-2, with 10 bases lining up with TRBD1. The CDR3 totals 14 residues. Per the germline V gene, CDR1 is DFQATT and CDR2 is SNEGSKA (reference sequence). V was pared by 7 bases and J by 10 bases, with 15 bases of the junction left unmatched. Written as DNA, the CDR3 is TGCAGTGGGACTCTGCGACAGGGGGCGCAGGACTACACCTTC. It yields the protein CSGTLRQGAQDYTF.

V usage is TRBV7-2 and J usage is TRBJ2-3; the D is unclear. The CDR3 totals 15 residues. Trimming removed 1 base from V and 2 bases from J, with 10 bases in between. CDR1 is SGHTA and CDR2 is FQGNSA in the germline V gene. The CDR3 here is CASSLVVGDTDTQYF. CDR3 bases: TGTGCCAGCAGCTTAGTGGTGGGCGACACAGATACGCAGTATTTT.

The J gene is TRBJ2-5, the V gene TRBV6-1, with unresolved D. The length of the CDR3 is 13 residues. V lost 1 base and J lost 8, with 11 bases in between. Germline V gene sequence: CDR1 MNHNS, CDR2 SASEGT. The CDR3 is CASSEVWTGTQYF. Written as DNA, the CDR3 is TGTGCCAGCAGTGAAGTGTGGACGGGCACCCAGTACTTC.

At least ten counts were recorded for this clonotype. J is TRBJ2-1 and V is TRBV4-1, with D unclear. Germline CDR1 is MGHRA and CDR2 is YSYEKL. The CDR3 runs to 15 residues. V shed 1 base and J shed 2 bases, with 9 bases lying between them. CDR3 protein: CASSQVEQPYNEQFF. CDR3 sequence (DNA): TGCGCCAGCAGCCAAGTGGAGCAGCCCTACAATGAGCAGTTCTTC.

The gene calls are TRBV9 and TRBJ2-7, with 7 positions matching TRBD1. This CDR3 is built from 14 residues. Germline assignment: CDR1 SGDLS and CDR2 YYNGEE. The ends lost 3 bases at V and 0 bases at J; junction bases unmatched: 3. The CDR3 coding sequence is TGTGCCAGCAGCGAGGGGGCGGACTCCTACGAGCAGTACTTC. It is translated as CASSEGADSYEQYF.

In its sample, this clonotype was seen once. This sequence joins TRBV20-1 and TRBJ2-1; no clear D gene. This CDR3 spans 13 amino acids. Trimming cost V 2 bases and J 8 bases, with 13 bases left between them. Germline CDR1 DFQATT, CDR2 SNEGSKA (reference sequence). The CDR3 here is CSARNVIIHEQFF. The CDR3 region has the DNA TGCAGTGCTAGAAATGTCATAATCCATGAGCAGTTCTTC.

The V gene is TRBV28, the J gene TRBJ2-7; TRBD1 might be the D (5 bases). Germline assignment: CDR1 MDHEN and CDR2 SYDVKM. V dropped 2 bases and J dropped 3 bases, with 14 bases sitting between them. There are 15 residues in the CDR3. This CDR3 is CASSLTTEWDYEQYF. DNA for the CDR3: TGTGCCAGCAGTTTAACGACAGAATGGGACTACGAGCAGTACTTC. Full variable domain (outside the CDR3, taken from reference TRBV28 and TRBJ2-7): DVKVTQSSRYLVKRTGEKVFLECVQDMDHENMFWYRQDPGLGLRLIYFSYDVKMKEKGDIPEGYSVSREKKERFSLILESASTNQTSMYLCASSLTTEWDYEQYFGPGTRLTVT.

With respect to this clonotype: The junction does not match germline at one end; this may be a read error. CDR3 in DNA: TGTGCCAGCAGCTTGGCTAGGGGCAATGGGCAGTTCTTC. As protein: CASSLARGNGQFF. The chain combines TRBV5-6 with TRBJ2-1, with TRBD1 as a possible D gene (5 bases). The CDR3 totals 13 residues. Germline CDR1 SGHDT, CDR2 YYEEEE.